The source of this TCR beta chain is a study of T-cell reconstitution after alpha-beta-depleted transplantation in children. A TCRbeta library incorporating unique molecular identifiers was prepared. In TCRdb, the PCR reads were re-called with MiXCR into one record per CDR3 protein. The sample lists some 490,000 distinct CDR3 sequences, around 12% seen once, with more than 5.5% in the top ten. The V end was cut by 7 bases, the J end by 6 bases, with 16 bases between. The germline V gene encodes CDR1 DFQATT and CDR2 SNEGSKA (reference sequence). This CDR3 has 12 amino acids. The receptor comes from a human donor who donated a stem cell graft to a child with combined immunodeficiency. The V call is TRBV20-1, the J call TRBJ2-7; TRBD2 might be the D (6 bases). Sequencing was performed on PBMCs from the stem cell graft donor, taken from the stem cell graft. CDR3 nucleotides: TGCAGTGGGGGGGTAAGGGCCTCCGAGCAGTACTTC. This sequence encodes CSGGVRASEQYF.